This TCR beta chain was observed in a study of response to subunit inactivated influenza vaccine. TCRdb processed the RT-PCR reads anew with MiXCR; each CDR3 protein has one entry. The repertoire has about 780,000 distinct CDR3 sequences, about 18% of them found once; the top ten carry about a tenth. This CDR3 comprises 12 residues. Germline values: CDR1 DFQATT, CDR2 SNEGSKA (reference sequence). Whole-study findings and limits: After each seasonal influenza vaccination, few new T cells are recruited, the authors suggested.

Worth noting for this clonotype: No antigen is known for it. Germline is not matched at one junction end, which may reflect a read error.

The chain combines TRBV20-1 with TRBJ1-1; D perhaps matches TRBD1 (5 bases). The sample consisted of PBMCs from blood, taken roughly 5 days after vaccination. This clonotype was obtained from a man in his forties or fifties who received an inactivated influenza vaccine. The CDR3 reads CGAPGQNTEAFF. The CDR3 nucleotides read TGCGGTGCCCCAGGACAGAACACTGAAGCTTTCTTT.